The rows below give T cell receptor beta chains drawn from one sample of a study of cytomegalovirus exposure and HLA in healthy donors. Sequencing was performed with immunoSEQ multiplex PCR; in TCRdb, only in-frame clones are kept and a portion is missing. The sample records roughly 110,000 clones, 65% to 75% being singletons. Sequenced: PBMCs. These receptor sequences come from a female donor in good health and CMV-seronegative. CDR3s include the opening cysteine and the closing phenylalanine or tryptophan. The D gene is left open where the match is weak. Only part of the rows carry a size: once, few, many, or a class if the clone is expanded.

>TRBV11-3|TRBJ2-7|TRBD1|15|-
CASSVRTGLNYEQYF
TGTGCCAGCAGCGTTCGGACAGGGCTCAACTACGAGCAGTACTTC
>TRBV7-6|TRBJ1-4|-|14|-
CASSSDTGNEKLFF
TGTGCCAGCAGCTCCGACACAGGGAACGAAAAACTGTTTTTT
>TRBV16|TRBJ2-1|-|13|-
CASSHGPDWEQFF
TGTGCCAGCAGCCATGGGCCCGATTGGGAGCAGTTCTTC
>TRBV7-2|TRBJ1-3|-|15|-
CASSLATQASGTIYF
TGTGCCAGCAGCTTAGCGACACAGGCTAGCGGCACCATATATTTT
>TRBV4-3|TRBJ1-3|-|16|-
CASSQDASGSGNTIYF
TGCGCCAGCAGCCAAGACGCCTCAGGGTCCGGAAACACCATATATTTT
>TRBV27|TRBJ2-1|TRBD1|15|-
CASSLMRGQVGEQFF
TGTGCCAGCAGTTTAATGAGGGGGCAGGTGGGTGAGCAGTTCTTC
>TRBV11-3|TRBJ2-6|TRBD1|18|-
CASSSKQGQGSGANVLTF
TGTGCCAGCAGCTCCAAACAGGGGCAGGGATCTGGGGCCAACGTCCTGACTTTC
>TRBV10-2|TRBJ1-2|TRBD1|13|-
CASSVDRGQGYTF
TGCGCCAGCAGTGTGGACAGGGGGCAGGGCTACACCTTC
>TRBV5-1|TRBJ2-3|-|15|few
CASSLRGTSTDTQYF
TGCGCCAGCAGCTTACGAGGTACTAGCACAGATACGCAGTATTTT
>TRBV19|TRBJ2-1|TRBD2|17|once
CASSWALGTSGYNEQFF
TGTGCCAGTAGTTGGGCCCTTGGGACTAGCGGATACAATGAGCAGTTCTTC
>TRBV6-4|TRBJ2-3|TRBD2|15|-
CASSSLAGGPDTQYF
TGTGCCAGCAGTTCACTAGCGGGAGGCCCAGATACGCAGTATTTT
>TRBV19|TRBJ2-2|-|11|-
CASSNVRELFF
TGTGCCAGTAGTAATGTAAGGGAGCTGTTTTTT
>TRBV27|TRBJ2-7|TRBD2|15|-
CASSYPSSGKNEQYF
TGTGCCAGCAGTTACCCATCTAGCGGGAAGAACGAGCAGTACTTC
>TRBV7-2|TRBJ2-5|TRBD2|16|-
CASSLGLAGGSETQYF
TGTGCCAGCAGCCTGGGACTAGCGGGAGGTTCAGAGACCCAGTACTTC
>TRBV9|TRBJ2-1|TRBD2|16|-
CASSAPLASRGDEQFF
TGTGCCAGCAGCGCCCCCCTAGCGTCCCGGGGGGATGAGCAGTTCTTC
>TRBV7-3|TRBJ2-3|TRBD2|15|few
CASSLTSGSSYTQYF
TGTGCCAGCAGCTTGACTAGCGGGAGTTCATATACGCAGTATTTT
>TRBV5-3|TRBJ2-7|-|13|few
CARSEWTSYEQYF
TGTGCCAGAAGCGAGTGGACTTCCTACGAGCAGTACTTC
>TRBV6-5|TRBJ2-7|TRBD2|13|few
CASSYGTSGEQYF
TGTGCCAGCAGTTATGGGACTAGCGGGGAGCAGTACTTC
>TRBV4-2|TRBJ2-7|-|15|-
CASSQNGGGSYEQYF
TGTGCCAGCAGCCAAAACGGTGGAGGGTCCTACGAGCAGTACTTC
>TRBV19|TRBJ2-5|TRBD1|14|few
CASSRQGPEETQYF
TGTGCCAGTAGTCGACAGGGCCCGGAAGAGACCCAGTACTTC
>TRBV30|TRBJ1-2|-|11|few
CAWIASYGYTF
TGTGCCTGGATAGCTAGCTATGGCTACACCTTC
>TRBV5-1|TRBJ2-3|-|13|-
CASRVQATDTQYF
TGCGCCAGCAGAGTACAGGCCACAGATACGCAGTATTTT
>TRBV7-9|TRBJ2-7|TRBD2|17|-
CASSWSPRLALSYEQYF
TGTGCCAGCAGCTGGTCCCCGCGACTAGCGCTATCCTACGAGCAGTACTTC
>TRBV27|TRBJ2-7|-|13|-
CASSFVGVAEQYF
TGTGCCAGCAGTTTTGTAGGGGTGGCCGAGCAGTACTTC
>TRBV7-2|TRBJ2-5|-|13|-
CASSFKGQETQYF
TGTGCCAGCAGCTTTAAGGGGCAAGAGACCCAGTACTTC
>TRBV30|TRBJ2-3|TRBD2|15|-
CAYGVAGGHTDTQYF
TGTGCCTATGGAGTGGCGGGAGGGCACACAGATACGCAGTATTTT
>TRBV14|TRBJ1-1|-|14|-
CASSQEAAPSEAFF
TGTGCCAGCAGCCAAGAGGCAGCGCCAAGTGAAGCTTTCTTT
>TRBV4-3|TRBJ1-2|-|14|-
CASSQEMAGAGYTF
TGCGCCAGCAGCCAAGAAATGGCAGGGGCTGGCTACACCTTC
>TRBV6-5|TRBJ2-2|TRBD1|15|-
CASSRSDRMAGELFF
TGTGCCAGCAGCCGCTCGGACAGGATGGCCGGGGAGCTGTTTTTT
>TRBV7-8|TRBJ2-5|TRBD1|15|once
CASSLGTGVKETQYF
TGTGCCAGCAGCTTGGGGACAGGGGTGAAAGAGACCCAGTACTTC
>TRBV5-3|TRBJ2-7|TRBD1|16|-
CARSLLSRDRAHEQYF
TGTGCCAGAAGCTTACTATCCCGGGACAGGGCCCACGAGCAGTACTTC
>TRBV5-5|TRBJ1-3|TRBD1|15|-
CASSLQGAAGNTIYF
TGTGCCAGCAGTTTACAGGGGGCGGCGGGAAACACCATATATTTT
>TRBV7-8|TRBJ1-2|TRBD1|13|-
CASSPRQGYGYTF
TGTGCCAGCAGCCCCCGACAGGGATATGGCTACACCTTC
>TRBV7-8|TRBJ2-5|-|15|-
CASSRRQVKRETQYF
TGTGCCAGCAGCCGCCGACAGGTTAAACGCGAGACCCAGTACTTC
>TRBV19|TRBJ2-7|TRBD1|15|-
CASSTPDRDPYEQYF
TGTGCCAGTAGTACCCCTGACAGGGATCCCTACGAGCAGTACTTC
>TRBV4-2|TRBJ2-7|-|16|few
CASSQGVGAYAYEQYF
TGTGCCAGCAGCCAAGGAGTGGGGGCCTACGCCTACGAGCAGTACTTC
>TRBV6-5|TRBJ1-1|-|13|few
CASSYFLEGEAFF
TGTGCCAGCAGTTACTTTTTGGAGGGTGAGGCTTTCTTT
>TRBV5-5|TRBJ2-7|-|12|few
CASSPGGYEQYF
TGTGCCAGCAGCCCCGGGGGATACGAGCAGTACTTC
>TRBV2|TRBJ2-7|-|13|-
CASSKIKEVGQYF
TGTGCCAGCAGCAAGATCAAAGAGGTAGGCCAGTACTTC
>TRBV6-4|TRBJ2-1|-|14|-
CASSGGVGGNEQFF
TGTGCCAGCAGTGGGGGTGTGGGGGGCAATGAGCAGTTCTTC
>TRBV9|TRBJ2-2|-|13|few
CASSVGRTGELFF
TGTGCCAGCAGCGTAGGTCGGACCGGGGAGCTGTTTTTT
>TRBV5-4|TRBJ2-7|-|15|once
CASSPTGSGSYEQYF
TGTGCCAGCAGCCCAACAGGGTCAGGCTCCTACGAGCAGTACTTC
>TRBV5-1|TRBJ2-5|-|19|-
CASSPNQLGGRLSQETQYF
TGCGCCAGCAGCCCCAATCAGTTGGGGGGGCGCTTATCCCAAGAGACCCAGTACTTC
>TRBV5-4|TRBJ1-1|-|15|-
CASRGSGVPYTEAFF
TGTGCCAGCAGAGGGTCAGGGGTTCCCTACACTGAAGCTTTCTTT
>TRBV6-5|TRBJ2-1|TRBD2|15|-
CASRESGRAGNEQFF
TGTGCCAGCAGGGAGAGCGGGAGGGCGGGCAATGAGCAGTTCTTC
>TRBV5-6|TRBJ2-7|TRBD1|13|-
CASSSHTHRGPYF
TGTGCCAGCAGCTCCCACACCCACAGGGGGCCCTACTTC
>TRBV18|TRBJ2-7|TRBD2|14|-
CASSRSGVSYEQYF
TGTGCCAGCTCACGTAGCGGGGTCTCCTACGAGCAGTACTTC